This is a list of T cell receptor beta chains from one sample in a study of identical twins. Using its own MiXCR run on the 5' RACE reads, TCRdb lists one record per CDR3 protein. The repertoire holds approximately 590,000 distinct CDR3 sequences, with 9.5% to 10% as singletons. These same data were also listed under a study on yellow fever vaccine responses in identical twins.

The sample comprised PBMCs. The origin of the receptors is a young woman in good health. Both conserved end residues are part of each CDR3. D genes are given only for firm matches. Part of the rows lack a size; the others show once, few, many or a class for expanded clones.

d_gene	v_gene	j_gene	abundance	CDR3aa	CDR3nt
TRBD2	TRBV5-1	TRBJ2-2	many	CASSLGLAGNTGELFF	TGCGCCAGCAGCCTCGGACTAGCGGGGAACACCGGGGAGCTGTTTTTT
TRBD2	TRBV5-5	TRBJ2-1	many	CASSWDSAGYNEQFF	TGTGCCAGCAGCTGGGACTCAGCGGGGTACAATGAGCAGTTCTTC
-	TRBV3-1	TRBJ2-2	-	CASSQVGGGAITGELFF	TGTGCCAGCAGCCAGGTTGGTGGCGGGGCGATCACCGGGGAGCTGTTTTTT
TRBD2	TRBV5-1	TRBJ2-5	few	CASSLAGLWETQYF	TGCGCCAGCAGCTTAGCGGGGCTCTGGGAGACCCAGTACTTC
TRBD2	TRBV7-9	TRBJ2-1	many	CASRAGTSIDNEQFF	TGTGCCAGCCGGGCCGGGACTAGCATCGACAATGAGCAGTTCTTC
-	TRBV5-1	TRBJ2-7	many	CASKPGPSSYEQYF	TGCGCCAGCAAGCCAGGTCCTAGCTCCTACGAGCAGTACTTC
-	TRBV30	TRBJ2-7	-	CAWIAGQGNSYEQYF	TGTGCCTGGATTGCCGGGCAGGGGAATAGTTACGAGCAGTACTTC
TRBD1	TRBV4-3	TRBJ2-7	few	CASSPQTGKRYEQYF	TGCGCCAGCAGCCCCCAGACAGGGAAGCGCTACGAGCAGTACTTC
TRBD2	TRBV6-5	TRBJ2-3	many	CASSYLDMTSGRATTYF	TGTGCCAGCAGTTACTTGGATATGACTAGCGGGAGGGCCACGACGTATTTT
TRBD1	TRBV7-2	TRBJ2-1	few	CASSLARRRGTPYNEQFF	TGTGCCAGCAGCTTAGCCCGCCGCAGGGGGACACCTTACAATGAGCAGTTCTTC
-	TRBV4-3	TRBJ2-7	-	CASSQDIGYNEQYF	TGCGCCAGCAGCCAAGACATCGGCTATAACGAGCAGTACTTC
TRBD1	TRBV2	TRBJ2-1	few	CASVRGPGEQFF	TGTGCCAGCGTCAGGGGGCCGGGTGAGCAGTTCTTC
TRBD2	TRBV20-1	TRBJ2-5	many	CSASRRGVGKETQYF	TGCAGTGCGTCAAGGCGGGGGGTCGGGAAAGAGACCCAGTACTTC
-	TRBV28	TRBJ2-1	few	CASSPQVRGGQSNEQFF	TGTGCCAGCAGTCCCCAGGTTCGGGGCGGGCAGTCAAATGAGCAGTTCTTC
-	TRBV12-3/TRBV12-4	TRBJ2-1	many	CASSVVEGTYNEQFF	TGTGCCAGCAGTGTGGTGGAGGGCACTTACAATGAGCAGTTCTTC
TRBD1	TRBV20-1	TRBJ2-5	-	CSARATGMETQYF	TGCAGTGCTAGAGCGACAGGGATGGAGACCCAGTACTTC
TRBD2	TRBV7-9	TRBJ2-7	few	CASRPAGGQSDEQYF	TGTGCCAGCAGACCAGCGGGAGGGCAGTCCGACGAGCAGTACTTC
-	TRBV7-9	TRBJ2-5	many	CASSPPRGQGGQETQYF	TGTGCCAGCAGCCCCCCCCGAGGACAGGGAGGGCAAGAGACCCAGTACTTC
-	TRBV6-1	TRBJ2-6	-	CATALPGANVLTF	TGTGCCACCGCGCTACCCGGGGCCAACGTCCTGACTTTC
TRBD1	TRBV9	TRBJ1-4	-	CASSTPTGTNEKLFF	TGTGCCAGCAGCACCCCGACAGGGACAAACGAAAAACTGTTTTTT
-	TRBV20-1	TRBJ2-1	-	CSARAILSSYNEQFF	TGCAGTGCTAGAGCCATCCTGAGCTCCTACAATGAGCAGTTCTTC
-	TRBV23-1	TRBJ2-1	-	CASSQLHGLGEQFF	TGCGCCAGCAGTCAACTCCATGGACTTGGGGAGCAGTTCTTC
-	TRBV12-3/TRBV12-4	TRBJ2-5	few	CASSPPWGKYQETQYF	TGTGCCAGCAGCCCCCCCTGGGGCAAGTACCAAGAGACCCAGTACTTC
-	TRBV10-3	TRBJ1-2	many	CAISEALGEDYGYTF	TGTGCCATCAGTGAGGCCCTGGGGGAGGACTATGGCTACACCTTC
TRBD2	TRBV7-2	TRBJ2-5	-	CASSLERGRQETQYF	TGTGCCAGCAGCTTAGAGCGGGGGAGACAAGAGACCCAGTACTTC
-	TRBV12-5	TRBJ1-2	few	CASGYPGYTF	TGTGCTAGTGGTTACCCTGGCTACACCTTC
-	TRBV20-1	TRBJ1-1	few	CSAPQGGTEAFF	TGCAGTGCGCCACAGGGCGGCACTGAAGCTTTCTTT
-	TRBV29-1	TRBJ1-2	few	CSAEGLLGDGYTF	TGCAGCGCGGAAGGCCTCCTAGGGGATGGCTACACCTTC
-	TRBV7-9	TRBJ2-5	-	CAGLGGNQETQYF	TGTGCTGGGCTCGGGGGCAACCAAGAGACCCAGTACTTC
-	TRBV9	TRBJ2-6	many	CASSVASPTGSSGANVLTF	TGTGCCAGCAGCGTAGCTTCTCCCACAGGGAGCTCTGGGGCCAACGTCCTGACTTTC
TRBD2	TRBV28	TRBJ2-7	many	CATQGLADEQYF	TGTGCCACCCAGGGACTAGCAGACGAGCAGTACTTC